Listed here are 23 T cell receptor beta chains from one sample, sequenced in a study of blood T cell repertoires in COVID-19. Measured with immunoSEQ multiplex PCR; TCRdb has only the in-frame clones, and not every one. The sample carries 250,000 to 300,000 clones, about 88% recorded once. Sequencing was carried out using peripheral blood. These receptors came from a man aged 18 to 29 with active or convalescent COVID-19.

The chain carries TRBV25-1 and TRBJ1-4, with D unclear. Looked up from germline, CDR1 is MGHDK and CDR2 is SYGVNS. The V and J ends lost 3 bases and 8 bases respectively, with 7 bases between them. The CDR3 sequence is 12 residues long. CDR3 DNA sequence: TGTGCCAGCAGTGATCAGGTCGAAAAACTGTTTTTT. This encodes CASSDQVEKLFF. The full variable domain, its missing parts supplied by reference TRBV25-1 and TRBJ1-4, is EADIYQTPRYLVIGTGKKITLECSQTMGHDKMYWYQQDPGMELHLIHYSYGVNSTEKGDLSSESTVSRIRTEHFPLTLESARPSHTSQYLCASSDQVEKLFFGSGTQLSVL.

CDR3: CASSKQGLRTDTQYF. The CDR3 nucleotides read TGTGCCAGCAGCAAACAGGGATTGCGCACAGATACGCAGTATTTT. The chain has TRBV9 and TRBJ2-3, with D tentatively TRBD1 (6 bases). The CDR3 has 15 amino acids. Germline V gives CDR1 SGDLS, CDR2 YYNGEE. The ends were cut back, 4 bases at V and 1 base at J, with 13 bases in the middle.

The CDR3 DNA sequence: TGTGCCAGCAGCCCGGGGTGGGTGGGGTCCTACGAGCAGTACTTC. This translates into CASSPGWVGSYEQYF. The chain carries TRBV27 and TRBJ2-7; maybe TRBD2 (5 bases). This CDR3 contains 15 residues. V gave up 6 bases and J gave up 1 base, with 16 bases separating them. CDR1 MNHEY and CDR2 SMNVEV come from the germline V gene (reference sequence).

The rearrangement joins TRBV7-2 to TRBJ1-5, with D possibly TRBD1 on 6 matching bases. Germline CDR1 is SGHTA and CDR2 is FQGNSA. V was cut by 3 bases and J by 2 bases, with 23 bases left in between. The CDR3 is 19 residues long. CDR3 DNA: TGTGCCAGCAGCTTCTTGCCAGGGGCCCTGGGAACGCGCAATCAGCCCCAGCATTTT. Translating it yields CASSFLPGALGTRNQPQHF. Drawing the rest from reference TRBV7-2 and TRBJ1-5, the complete variable domain is GAGVSQSPSNKVTEKGKDVELRCDPISGHTALYWYRQSLGQGLEFLIYFQGNSAPDKSGLPSDRFSAERTGGSVSTLTIQRTQQEDSAVYLCASSFLPGALGTRNQPQHFGDGTRLSIL.

This chain links TRBV6-5 with TRBJ2-7; TRBD2 aligns across 7 bases. The CDR3 runs to 14 residues. Germline-derived CDR1 and CDR2 are MNHEY and SVGAGI. Germline trimming cut 2 bases from V and 7 bases from J; bases unmatched to any gene: 8. The DNA for the CDR3 is TGTGCCAGCAGTTACCAAGCGGGACGACCGGAGCAGTACTTC. Its translation: CASSYQAGRPEQYF.

The chain is built from TRBV19 and TRBJ1-5, with a tentative D call TRBD1 (5 bases). Germline loops: CDR1 LNHDA, CDR2 SQIVND (reference sequence). The CDR3 contains 13 residues. V dropped 8 bases and J dropped 1 base, with 9 bases sitting between them. As DNA, the CDR3 is TGTGCCAGTTTGGGGGGAAGCAATCAGCCCCAGCATTTT. Its translation is CASLGGSNQPQHF.

This clone was seen only once. The same CDR3 also results from other DNA sequences found in this sample. CDR3 coding DNA: TGCGCCAGCAGCCTTGTCTCAGGCAGCAATCAGCCCCAGCATTTT. This codes for CASSLVSGSNQPQHF. The V and J genes are TRBV5-1 and TRBJ1-5; no reliable D call. The CDR3 extends over 15 amino acids. Germline V CDR1 and CDR2: SGHRS, YFSETQ. V shed 4 bases and J shed 1 base, with 12 bases lying between them.

This clone was picked up one time. The chain joins TRBV11-2 to TRBJ2-5; D call uncertain. Per the germline V gene, CDR1 is SGHAT and CDR2 is FQNNGV. The CDR3 extends over 13 amino acids. V was clipped by 5 bases and J by 1 base, with 8 bases between them. CDR3: CASSQTLQETQYF. The CDR3 nucleotides read TGTGCCAGCAGCCAGACTCTCCAAGAGACCCAGTACTTC. The full variable domain, in which reference TRBV11-2 and TRBJ2-5 provide the parts outside the CDR3, is EAGVAQSPRYKIIEKRQSVAFWCNPISGHATLYWYQQILGQGPKLLIQFQNNGVVDDSQLPKDRFSAERLKGVDSTLKIQPAKLEDSAVYLCASSQTLQETQYFGPGTRLLVL.

The chain uses TRBV29-1 and TRBJ2-2, with 7 bases aligning to TRBD1. V shed 0 bases and J 4 bases; nucleotides not matched to a gene: 8. Germline-derived CDR1 and CDR2 are SQVTM and ANQGSEA. The CDR3 totals 16 residues. CDR3 sequence reads: CSVEDRQGGSTGELFF. The DNA for the CDR3 is TGCAGCGTTGAAGACAGACAGGGCGGATCCACCGGGGAGCTGTTTTTT.

This sequence joins TRBV10-3 and TRBJ1-1, with D possibly being TRBD1 (5 bases). Between the trimmed V and J ends, which lost 0 bases and 1 base, there was a span of 12 bases. This CDR3 is 16 amino acids long. Germline V gene sequence: CDR1 ENHRY, CDR2 SYGVKD. For the CDR3, the DNA is TGTGCCATCAGTGAGTCGACTCTGGGGGGGAACACTGAAGCTTTCTTT. This sequence encodes CAISESTLGGNTEAFF.

The gene calls are TRBV6-5 and TRBJ1-3; 8 positions agree with TRBD1. CDR3 length: 14 residues. The germline CDR1 and CDR2 sequences are MNHEY and SVGAGI. Germline trimming cut 5 bases from V and 6 bases from J; bases unmatched to any gene: 6. DNA for the CDR3: TGTGCCAGCAGTCCAGGACAGGGAGAAAACACCATATATTTT. Amino acids: CASSPGQGENTIYF.

The V call is TRBV10-3, the J call TRBJ1-2, with D unresolved. Germline CDR1 reads ENHRY; CDR2 reads SYGVKD. The CDR3 length is 15 residues. The V and J ends lost 0 bases and 5 bases respectively, with 13 bases between them. CDR3 coding DNA: TGTGCCATCAGTGAGTCGGGTCCTGGGCGATATGGCTACACCTTC. Amino acid sequence: CAISESGPGRYGYTF.

The CDR3: CASSYGSRGGGEKLFF. Here the CDR3 DNA reads TGTGCCAGCAGTTATGGGAGCCGGGGAGGAGGTGAAAAACTGTTTTTT. The chain is built from TRBV6-5 and TRBJ1-4; D unresolved. This CDR3 is built from 16 residues. Trimming took 3 bases from V and 7 from J, leaving 18 bases between them. Germline V gene sequence: CDR1 MNHEY, CDR2 SVGAGI.

This sequence joins TRBV4-1 and TRBJ1-2; D not certain. This CDR3 has 16 residues. Trimming took off 0 bases at V and 4 bases at J, with 15 bases between the two ends. CDR1 and CDR2 from the germline V gene are MGHRA and YSYEKL. In DNA form, the CDR3 reads TGCGCCAGCAGCCAAGAACGCGGGCAGACTATCTATGGCTACACCTTC. This codes for CASSQERGQTIYGYTF.

This clone was seen a handful of times. This rearrangement joins TRBV3-1 (or the pseudogene TRBV3-2) to TRBJ1-3; D remains ambiguous. V dropped 4 bases and J dropped 4 bases, with 14 bases sitting between them. The CDR3 has 15 residues. CDR1 and CDR2 (germline): LGHDT, YNNKEL (reference sequence). The CDR3 region has the DNA TGTGCCAGCAGCCTCCAGGCATTCACGGGAAACACCATATATTTT. Residues: CASSLQAFTGNTIYF.

The rearrangement joins TRBV6-5 to TRBJ1-5, with TRBD1 matching over 7 bases. Trimming took 10 bases from V and 0 from J; bases not matched to a gene: 9. The CDR3 is 15 amino acids. Germline V gene data show CDR1 as MNHEY and CDR2 as SVGAGI. CDR3 in DNA: TGTGCCACCAGGGACAGCCTTAATAGCAATCAGCCCCAGCATTTT. Residues: CATRDSLNSNQPQHF.

The V call is TRBV6-2 or TRBV6-3, the J call TRBJ1-2; a weak D match, TRBD1 (6 bases). The CDR3 contains 18 residues. Trimming removed 4 bases at V and 5 bases at J, with 26 bases between. CDR1 MNHEY and CDR2 SVGEGT come from the germline V gene. The CDR3: CASSLGAGFGTHAYGYTF. The CDR3 bases are TGTGCCAGCAGTTTAGGGGCCGGGTTTGGGACACATGCGTATGGCTACACCTTC.

The V call is TRBV27, the J call TRBJ1-5; D remains ambiguous. The CDR3 is made up of 12 amino acids. Looked up from germline, CDR1 is MNHEY and CDR2 is SMNVEV (reference sequence). Trimming took 5 bases from V and 4 from J, leaving 6 bases between them. CDR3 protein: CASSKLNQPQHF. CDR3 sequence (DNA): TGTGCCAGCAGTAAATTAAATCAGCCCCAGCATTTT.

The V and J genes are TRBV7-8 and TRBJ2-1; 7 nucleotides line up with TRBD2. The CDR3 consists of 13 residues. V lost 6 bases to trimming and J lost 4 bases; unmatched junction nucleotides: 3. Per germline, CDR1 SGHVS and CDR2 FQNEAQ. The CDR3 nucleotides are TGTGCCAGCAGACTAGCGAGATACAATGAGCAGTTCTTC. Protein sequence: CASRLARYNEQFF.

About this clone: Other DNA variants within this sample encode the same CDR3. The chain is built from TRBV12-3 or TRBV12-4 and TRBJ2-5, with no clear D. The CDR3 has 11 amino acids. Trimming stripped 3 bases from V and 5 bases from J, with 4 bases between. CDR3 sequence: CASSFRETQYF. For the CDR3, the DNA is TGTGCCAGCAGTTTTCGGGAGACCCAGTACTTC.

The J gene is TRBJ2-3, the V gene TRBV28; 7 nucleotides line up with TRBD1. V was clipped by 3 bases and J by 12 bases; unmatched bases: 12. There are 14 residues in the CDR3. Germline V gene data show CDR1 as MDHEN and CDR2 as SYDVKM. The CDR3, as DNA: TGTGCCAGCAGTTTTTTGGGGCCGACAGGGCTCCAGTATTTT. Its protein product is CASSFLGPTGLQYF.

The chain employs TRBV5-1 and TRBJ2-7; 7 bases line up with TRBD1. The CDR3 is made up of 15 amino acids. The V gene's germline CDR1 is SGHRS and CDR2 YFSETQ. The trim removed 0 bases at V and 0 bases at J, leaving 3 bases unmatched. CDR3 in DNA: TGCGCCAGCAGCTTGGCGGGGACAGTCTCCTACGAGCAGTACTTC. This gives the protein CASSLAGTVSYEQYF.

V and J are TRBV18 and TRBJ1-3; D is perhaps TRBD1 (6 bases). The germline gives CDR1 KGHSH, CDR2 LQKENI. There are 15 residues in the CDR3. V lost 4 bases, J lost 1 base, and 11 bases lay in between. The CDR3 loop is CASSQRQGSGNTIYF. Here the CDR3 DNA reads TGTGCCAGCTCACAAAGGCAGGGGTCTGGAAACACCATATATTTT.